This entry concerns a single T cell receptor (beta chain). The repertoire was sequenced with immunoSEQ multiplex PCR; TCRdb's copy has only in-frame clones and lacks some. The sample consists of around 89,000 clones, about 78% of them appearing once. Trimming took 4 bases from V and 3 from J, leaving 9 bases between them. The CDR3 is 13 residues long. The germline CDR1 and CDR2 sequences are MNHEY and SVGAGI. The data stem from a study of blood T cell repertoires in COVID-19. The clonotype originates from a woman older than 75 with acute or convalescent COVID-19. This sequence joins TRBV6-5 and TRBJ1-1; D is ambiguous. Sample: peripheral blood. CDR3 bases: TGTGCCAGCAGTTCTAACCGGGACACTGAAGCTTTCTTT. Translation: CASSSNRDTEAFF.